This entry lists 27 T cell receptor beta chains sequenced from one sample in a study of cytomegalovirus exposure and HLA in healthy donors. It was with 60 Vbeta and 13 Jbeta primers that the PCR ran. TCRdb's copy holds only in-frame clones and misses some; the assay was immunoSEQ multiplex PCR. The profile shows around 190,000 clones, roughly 79% of them singletons. Sequenced material: PBMCs. The receptors originated from a woman under 30 in good health and CMV-seronegative.

This rearrangement joins TRBV4-2 to TRBJ2-5; 8 bases match TRBD2. In germline, CDR1 is LGHNA, CDR2 YNFKEQ. CDR3 length: 17 residues. V dropped 4 bases and J dropped 4; count of bases not matched to a gene: 14. The CDR3: CASSPQVIAGFLETQYF. The CDR3, as DNA: TGTGCCAGCAGCCCGCAGGTGATAGCGGGGTTTCTAGAGACCCAGTACTTC.

The V call is TRBV5-4, the J call TRBJ2-6, with 7 bases aligning to TRBD1. The germline CDR1 and CDR2 sequences are SGHNT and YYREEE (reference sequence). Germline trimming cut 4 bases from V and 3 bases from J; bases unmatched to any gene: 1. This CDR3 has 14 residues. The CDR3 DNA sequence: TGTGCCAGCAGCCGACAGGGTGGGGCCAACGTCCTGACTTTC. Protein product: CASSRQGGANVLTF.

This chain uses TRBV28 with TRBJ2-6, with 8 bases aligning to TRBD2. Losses at the gene ends were 4 bases for V and 0 bases for J; bases not matched to a gene: 8. Per the germline V gene, CDR1 is MDHEN and CDR2 is SYDVKM. CDR3 length: 18 residues. The chain's CDR3 is CASSSGGGPVSGANVLTF. The CDR3, as DNA: TGTGCCAGCAGTTCGGGAGGGGGGCCCGTCTCTGGGGCCAACGTCCTGACTTTC.

The chain carries TRBV10-3 and TRBJ1-1; 8 positions match TRBD1. Germline CDR1 is ENHRY and CDR2 is SYGVKD. This CDR3 contains 13 residues. After removal of 6 bases from V and 6 bases from J, the junction contained 6 bases not matched to a gene. The CDR3 sequence is CAIRDRDWAEAFF. The CDR3 nucleotides are TGTGCCATCAGGGACAGGGATTGGGCTGAAGCTTTCTTT.

The chain carries TRBV7-9 and TRBJ2-7; maybe TRBD2 (5 bases). The germline gives CDR1 SEHNR, CDR2 FQNEAQ (reference sequence). With 3 bases removed from V and 6 bases from J, the gap between germline ends came to 18 bases. The CDR3 totals 15 residues. The CDR3, as DNA: TGTGCCAGCAGCTTCCACGAACTCGGGATATTCGAGCAGTACTTC. Amino acids: CASSFHELGIFEQYF.

The rearrangement joins TRBV19 to TRBJ1-1, with D possibly matching TRBD1 (5 bases). V lost 8 bases, J lost 0 bases, and 10 bases lay in between. The CDR3 loop spans 13 amino acids. Germline CDR1 reads LNHDA; CDR2 reads SQIVND (reference sequence). In DNA form, the CDR3 reads TGTGCCAGTGAGACAGTGATGAACACTGAAGCTTTCTTT. Its protein is CASETVMNTEAFF.

The rearrangement joins TRBV28 to TRBJ1-2; possible D gene TRBD1, 5 bases. Germline-derived CDR1 and CDR2 are MDHEN and SYDVKM. V gave up 6 bases and J gave up 7 bases, with 21 bases separating them. CDR3 size: 15 residues. DNA of the CDR3: TGTGCCAGCAGCCAACCGTCCCCAGGGAAGTTTGGCTACACCTTC. Residues: CASSQPSPGKFGYTF.

In this sample, this clone turned up a few times. The chain has TRBV30 and TRBJ2-1, with a weak D call TRBD1 (6 bases). V lost 5 bases and J 3 bases, leaving 20 bases between the germline ends. Germline-derived CDR1 and CDR2 are GTSNPN and SVGIG (reference sequence). The CDR3 runs 16 residues. CDR3 sequence (DNA): TGTGCCTGGTCTCAGACCGGGACACAAGACTACAATGAGCAGTTCTTC. It translates to CAWSQTGTQDYNEQFF.

V and J are TRBV7-9 and TRBJ1-5; D perhaps matches TRBD1 (5 bases). Looked up from germline, CDR1 is SEHNR and CDR2 is FQNEAQ (reference sequence). V was cut by 1 base and J by 0 bases, with 7 bases left in between. This CDR3 region has 15 residues. CDR3 sequence: CASSLGTHSNQPQHF. CDR3 DNA sequence: TGTGCCAGCAGCTTAGGGACACATAGCAATCAGCCCCAGCATTTT.

J is TRBJ1-2 and V is TRBV4-2; the match to TRBD1 covers 7 bases. Germline assignment: CDR1 LGHNA and CDR2 YNFKEQ. The trim removed 2 bases at V and 0 bases at J, leaving 6 bases unmatched. The length of the CDR3 is 16 residues. The CDR3 here is CASSQLRGTANYGYTF. CDR3 DNA sequence: TGTGCCAGCAGCCAACTAAGAGGGACAGCTAACTATGGCTACACCTTC.

V usage is TRBV18 and J usage is TRBJ2-3; D might be TRBD2 (5 bases). Trimming pared 3 bases from V and 6 bases from J, leaving 7 bases between. The CDR3 sequence is 12 residues long. Germline V gene data show CDR1 as KGHSH and CDR2 as LQKENI. The CDR3 region has the DNA TGTGCCAGCTCACCGGACTGGGATACGCAGTATTTT. Translating gives CASSPDWDTQYF.

V gene TRBV19 combines with J gene TRBJ2-4, with 12 bases identical to TRBD2. CDR1 and CDR2 (germline): LNHDA, SQIVND (reference sequence). J gave up 0 bases and V 4 bases, and 10 bases lay outside the gene matches. The CDR3 extends over 19 amino acids. DNA for the CDR3: TGTGCCAGTAGTACGTCTAGCGGGAGGGCGGCCCTAGCCAAAAACATTCAGTACTTC. Amino acids: CASSTSSGRAALAKNIQYF.

The chain combines TRBV19 with TRBJ1-4; 9 bases fit TRBD1. Looked up from germline, CDR1 is LNHDA and CDR2 is SQIVND (reference sequence). After removal of 5 bases from V and 1 base from J, the junction contained 5 bases not matched to a gene. The length of the CDR3 is 16 residues. The CDR3 spells CASSYNRGQTNEKLFF. DNA for the CDR3: TGTGCCAGTAGTTATAACAGGGGGCAAACTAATGAAAAACTGTTTTTT.

The chain carries TRBV2 and TRBJ2-3; D gene unclear. Trimming cost V 6 bases and J 3 bases, with 10 bases left between them. CDR1 and CDR2 from the germline V gene are SNHLY and FYNNEI. The CDR3 has 13 residues. The CDR3 nucleotides read TGTGCCAGCAGCAACATTCGAACAGATACGCAGTATTTT. It translates to CASSNIRTDTQYF.

The chain carries TRBV30 and TRBJ2-7; D unresolved. V was cut by 1 base and J by 6 bases, with 13 bases left in between. The germline gives CDR1 GTSNPN, CDR2 SVGIG (reference sequence). CDR3 length equals 13 residues. The DNA of the CDR3 is TGTGCCTGGAGTGCCACTATCGGCGCCGAGCAGTACTTC. Residues: CAWSATIGAEQYF.

The chain is built from TRBV5-1 and TRBJ2-1; 8 positions agree with TRBD1. The V segment lost 0 bases and the J segment 8 bases; nucleotides outside the gene matches: 4. The germline V gene has CDR1 SGHRS and CDR2 YFSETQ. CDR3 length: 14 residues. DNA of the CDR3: TGCGCCAGCAGCTTGGGGACAGGGAAGGATGAGCAGTTCTTC. Amino acid sequence: CASSLGTGKDEQFF.

This chain's CDR3 is CASSLGAESYEQYF. The CDR3 DNA is TGTGCCAGCAGCTTAGGTGCAGAATCCTACGAGCAGTACTTC. The chain couples TRBV7-9 to TRBJ2-7, with D hard to call. The CDR3 is 14 residues long. Germline CDR1 is SEHNR and CDR2 is FQNEAQ (reference sequence). Trimming removed 1 base at V and 1 base at J, with 8 bases between. Combining the CDR3 with reference TRBV7-9 and TRBJ2-7 gives the whole variable domain DTGVSQNPRHKITKRGQNVTFRCDPISEHNRLYWYRQTLGQGPEFLTYFQNEAQLEKSRLLSDRFSAERPKGSFSTLEIQRTEQGDSAMYLCASSLGAESYEQYFGPGTRLTVT.

The CDR3 sequence: CASSLKGLAGGLPGFETQYF. CDR3 coding DNA: TGTGCCAGCAGCCTCAAGGGACTAGCGGGGGGCCTTCCCGGGTTTGAGACCCAGTACTTC. The chain joins TRBV9 to TRBJ2-5, with TRBD2 matching 15 bases. Per the germline V gene, CDR1 is SGDLS and CDR2 is YYNGEE. V lost 4 bases, J lost 5 bases, and 18 bases stayed unmatched. CDR3 length equals 20 residues.

The chain links TRBV2 to TRBJ2-2; the match to TRBD1 covers 11 bases. Germline-derived CDR1 and CDR2 are SNHLY and FYNNEI. The CDR3 is 15 amino acids. V lost 11 bases to trimming and J lost 3 bases; unmatched junction nucleotides: 8. As DNA, the CDR3 is TGTGCCGGAACCACGGGACAGGGGGACACCGGGGAGCTGTTTTTT. Translation gives CAGTTGQGDTGELFF.

This clone has more than one count but fewer than ten. The genes are TRBV5-6 and TRBJ2-5, with 10 bases fitting TRBD1. Per germline, CDR1 SGHDT and CDR2 YYEEEE. There are 18 residues in the CDR3. Germline trimming cut 2 bases from V and 1 base from J; bases unmatched to any gene: 11. The CDR3 loop is CASSLGFGTGVLQETQYF. CDR3 sequence (DNA): TGTGCCAGCAGCTTAGGATTCGGGACAGGGGTCCTCCAAGAGACCCAGTACTTC.

V gene TRBV6-1 combines with J gene TRBJ2-5; TRBD2 matches 8 bases. The germline gives CDR1 MNHNS, CDR2 SASEGT. This CDR3 is 13 amino acids long. V lost 8 bases, J lost 4 bases, and 6 bases stayed unmatched. Here the CDR3 DNA reads TGTGCCAGCCAGGACGGGAGGGTAGAGACCCAGTACTTC. Its protein product is CASQDGRVETQYF.

This chain links TRBV2 with TRBJ2-7, with D perhaps TRBD1 (5 bases). Trimming took 2 bases from V and 2 from J, leaving 10 bases between them. This CDR3 region has 14 residues. Germline assignment: CDR1 SNHLY and CDR2 FYNNEI. This CDR3 is CASSERTLAYEQYF. CDR3 bases: TGTGCCAGCAGTGAACGGACACTTGCCTACGAGCAGTACTTC.

The genes are TRBV10-2 and TRBJ1-2; D is perhaps TRBD1 (6 bases). The CDR3 runs to 11 residues. V lost 3 bases, J lost 12 bases, and 11 bases lay in between. CDR1 and CDR2 (germline): WSHSY, SAAADI. The CDR3 DNA is TGCGCCAGCAGTGATGAGGGGGTCCACACCTTC. This encodes CASSDEGVHTF.

The sample holds a few counts of this clone. This chain uses TRBV19 with TRBJ1-1; TRBD1 is a possible D gene (6 bases). V shed 3 bases and J shed 1 base, with 12 bases lying between them. This CDR3 has 15 amino acids. Germline V gene data show CDR1 as LNHDA and CDR2 as SQIVND (reference sequence). Written as DNA, the CDR3 is TGTGCCAGTAGTATTGGGGGGGGCCCGAACACTGAAGCTTTCTTT. Protein sequence: CASSIGGGPNTEAFF. Full variable domain (missing parts from reference TRBV19 and TRBJ1-1): DGGITQSPKYLFRKEGQNVTLSCEQNLNHDAMYWYRQDPGQGLRLIYYSQIVNDFQKGDIAEGYSVSREKKESFPLTVTSAQKNPTAFYLCASSIGGGPNTEAFFGQGTRLTVV.

This clone was seen just once. This chain connects TRBV28 to TRBJ1-1; D is ambiguous. The CDR3 extends over 14 amino acids. Germline assignment: CDR1 MDHEN and CDR2 SYDVKM. V lost 6 bases, J lost 3 bases, and 14 bases lay in between. CDR3 protein: CASSTLAGDTEAFF. The CDR3, as DNA: TGTGCCAGCAGCACTTTGGCCGGGGACACTGAAGCTTTCTTT.

The rearrangement links TRBV19 to TRBJ2-5; D perhaps matches TRBD2 (5 bases). V was shortened by 4 bases and J by 5 bases, with 5 bases between the two germline ends. Germline lookup yields CDR1 LNHDA and CDR2 SQIVND (reference sequence). The CDR3 loop spans 11 amino acids. The CDR3 is CASSTGETQYF. The DNA for the CDR3 is TGTGCCAGTAGTACGGGGGAGACCCAGTACTTC.

This chain links TRBV28 with TRBJ2-1; 9 nucleotides match TRBD2. CDR1 is MDHEN, CDR2 SYDVKM, per germline. The CDR3 covers 19 residues. V shed 5 bases and J 9 bases; nucleotides not matched to a gene: 23. This CDR3 reads CASSPAGGFTGTTTPEQFF. The CDR3 DNA reads as TGTGCCAGCAGTCCAGCGGGAGGTTTTACCGGAACTACAACACCTGAGCAGTTCTTC. Combining the CDR3 with reference TRBV28 and TRBJ2-1 gives the whole variable domain DVKVTQSSRYLVKRTGEKVFLECVQDMDHENMFWYRQDPGLGLRLIYFSYDVKMKEKGDIPEGYSVSREKKERFSLILESASTNQTSMYLCASSPAGGFTGTTTPEQFFGPGTRLTVL.